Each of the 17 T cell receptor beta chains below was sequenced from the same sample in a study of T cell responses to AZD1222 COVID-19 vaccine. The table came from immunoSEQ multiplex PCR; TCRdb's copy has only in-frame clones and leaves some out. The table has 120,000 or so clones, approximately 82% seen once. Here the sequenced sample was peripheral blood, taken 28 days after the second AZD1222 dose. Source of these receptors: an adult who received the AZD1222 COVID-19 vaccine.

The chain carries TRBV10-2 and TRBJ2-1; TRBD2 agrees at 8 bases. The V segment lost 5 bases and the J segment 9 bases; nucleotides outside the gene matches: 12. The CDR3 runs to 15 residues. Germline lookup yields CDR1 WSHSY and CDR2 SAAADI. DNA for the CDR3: TGCGCCAGCAGTCCTACAGCGGGGGCGGGTGGTGAGCAGTTCTTC. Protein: CASSPTAGAGGEQFF.

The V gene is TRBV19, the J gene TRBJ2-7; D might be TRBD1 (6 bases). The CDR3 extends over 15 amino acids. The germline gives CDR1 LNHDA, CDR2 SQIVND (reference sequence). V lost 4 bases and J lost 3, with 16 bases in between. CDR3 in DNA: TGTGCCAGTAGTAGGTCCGCAGGGGACAACTACGAGCAGTACTTC. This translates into CASSRSAGDNYEQYF.

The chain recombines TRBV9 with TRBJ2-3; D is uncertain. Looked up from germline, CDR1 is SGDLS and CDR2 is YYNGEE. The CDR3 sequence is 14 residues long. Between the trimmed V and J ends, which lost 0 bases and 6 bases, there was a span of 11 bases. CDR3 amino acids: CASSVGWMGDTQYF. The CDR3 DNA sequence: TGTGCCAGCAGCGTAGGGTGGATGGGGGATACGCAGTATTTT.

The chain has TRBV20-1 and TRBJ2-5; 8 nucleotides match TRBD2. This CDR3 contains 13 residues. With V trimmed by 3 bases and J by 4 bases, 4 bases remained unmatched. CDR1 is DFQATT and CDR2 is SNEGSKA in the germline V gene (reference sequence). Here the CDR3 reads CSASPSGRETQYF. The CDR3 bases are TGCAGTGCTAGTCCGAGCGGGAGAGAGACCCAGTACTTC.

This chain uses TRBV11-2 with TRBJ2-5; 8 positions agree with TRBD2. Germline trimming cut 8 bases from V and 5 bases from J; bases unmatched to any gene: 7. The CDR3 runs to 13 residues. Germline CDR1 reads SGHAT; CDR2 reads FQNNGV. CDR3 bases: TGTGCCAGCGGATTTCAGCGGGGGGAGACCCAGTACTTC. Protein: CASGFQRGETQYF.

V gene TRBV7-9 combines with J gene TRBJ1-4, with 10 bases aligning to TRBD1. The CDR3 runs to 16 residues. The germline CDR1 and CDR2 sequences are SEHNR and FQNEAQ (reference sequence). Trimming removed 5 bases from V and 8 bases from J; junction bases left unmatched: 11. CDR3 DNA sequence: TGTGCCAGCAGCCTTGGACAGGGGGTTAAGTGGGAAAAACTGTTTTTT. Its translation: CASSLGQGVKWEKLFF.

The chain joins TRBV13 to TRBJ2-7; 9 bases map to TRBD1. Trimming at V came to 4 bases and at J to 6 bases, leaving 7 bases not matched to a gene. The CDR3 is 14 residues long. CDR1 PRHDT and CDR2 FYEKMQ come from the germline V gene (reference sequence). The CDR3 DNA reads TGTGCCAGCAGCTACTGGACAGGGGCGACCGAGCAGTACTTC. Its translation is CASSYWTGATEQYF.

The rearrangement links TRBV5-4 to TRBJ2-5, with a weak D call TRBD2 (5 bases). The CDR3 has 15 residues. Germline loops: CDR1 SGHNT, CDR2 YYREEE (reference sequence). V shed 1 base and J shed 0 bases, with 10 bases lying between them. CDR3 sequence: CASSLPSSYQETQYF. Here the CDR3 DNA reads TGTGCCAGCAGCTTGCCGTCTAGCTACCAAGAGACCCAGTACTTC.

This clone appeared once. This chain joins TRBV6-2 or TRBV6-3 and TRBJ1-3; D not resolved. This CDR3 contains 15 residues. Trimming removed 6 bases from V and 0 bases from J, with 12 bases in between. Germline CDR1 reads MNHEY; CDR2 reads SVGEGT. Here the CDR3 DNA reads TGTGCCAGCAGCCGAACACCTCACTCTGGAAACACCATATATTTT. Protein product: CASSRTPHSGNTIYF.

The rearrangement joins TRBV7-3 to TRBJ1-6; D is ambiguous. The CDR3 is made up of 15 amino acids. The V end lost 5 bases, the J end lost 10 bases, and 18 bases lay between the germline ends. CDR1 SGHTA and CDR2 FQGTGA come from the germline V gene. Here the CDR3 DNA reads TGTGCCAGCAGCGCAAGGTACACCACCAAGTCACCCCTCCACTTT. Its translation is CASSARYTTKSPLHF.

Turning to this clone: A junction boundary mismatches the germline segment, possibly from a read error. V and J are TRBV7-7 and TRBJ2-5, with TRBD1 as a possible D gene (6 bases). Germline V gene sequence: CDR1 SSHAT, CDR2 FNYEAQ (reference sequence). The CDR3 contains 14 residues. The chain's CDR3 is CASSPLGAVETQYF. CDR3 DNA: TGTGCTAGCAGCCCCTTGGGGGCAGTGGAGACCCAGTACTTC.

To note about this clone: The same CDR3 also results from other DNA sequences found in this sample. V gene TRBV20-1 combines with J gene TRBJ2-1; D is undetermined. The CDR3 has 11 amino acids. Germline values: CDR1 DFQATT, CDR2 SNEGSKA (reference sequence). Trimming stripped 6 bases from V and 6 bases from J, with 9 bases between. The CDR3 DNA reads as TGCAGTGCCCTGTTCGCCAATGAGCAGTTCTTC. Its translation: CSALFANEQFF.

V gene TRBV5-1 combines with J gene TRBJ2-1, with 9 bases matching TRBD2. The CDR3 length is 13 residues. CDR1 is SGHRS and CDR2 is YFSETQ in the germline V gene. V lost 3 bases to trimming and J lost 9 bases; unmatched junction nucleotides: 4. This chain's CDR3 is CASSWAGGVEQFF. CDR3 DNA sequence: TGCGCCAGCAGCTGGGCGGGGGGGGTTGAGCAGTTCTTC.

CDR3 residues: CASSSSTGSTYEQYF. The CDR3 coding sequence is TGCGCCAGCAGCTCGTCGACAGGGTCAACCTACGAGCAGTACTTC. This sequence joins TRBV5-1 and TRBJ2-7, with 7 nucleotides matching TRBD1. J gave up 2 bases and V 3 bases, and 8 bases lay outside the gene matches. Germline values: CDR1 SGHRS, CDR2 YFSETQ. The CDR3 consists of 15 residues.

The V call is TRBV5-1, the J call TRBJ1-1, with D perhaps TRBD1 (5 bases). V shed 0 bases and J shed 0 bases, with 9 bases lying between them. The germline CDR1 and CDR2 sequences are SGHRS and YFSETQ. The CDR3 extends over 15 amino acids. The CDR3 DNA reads TGCGCCAGCAGCTTGGAAGGGGATATGAACACTGAAGCTTTCTTT. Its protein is CASSLEGDMNTEAFF. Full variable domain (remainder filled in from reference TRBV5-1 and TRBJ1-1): KAGVTQTPRYLIKTRGQQVTLSCSPISGHRSVSWYQQTPGQGLQFLFEYFSETQRNKGNFPGRFSGRQFSNSRSEMNVSTLELGDSALYLCASSLEGDMNTEAFFGQGTRLTVV.

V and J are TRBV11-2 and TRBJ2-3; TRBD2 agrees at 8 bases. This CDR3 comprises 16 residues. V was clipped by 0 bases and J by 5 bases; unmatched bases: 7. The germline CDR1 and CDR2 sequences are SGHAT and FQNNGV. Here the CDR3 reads CASSLDGAGGRDTQYF. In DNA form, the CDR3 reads TGTGCCAGCAGCTTAGATGGGGCGGGGGGACGAGATACGCAGTATTTT. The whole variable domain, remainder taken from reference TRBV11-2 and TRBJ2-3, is EAGVAQSPRYKIIEKRQSVAFWCNPISGHATLYWYQQILGQGPKLLIQFQNNGVVDDSQLPKDRFSAERLKGVDSTLKIQPAKLEDSAVYLCASSLDGAGGRDTQYFGPGTRLTVL.

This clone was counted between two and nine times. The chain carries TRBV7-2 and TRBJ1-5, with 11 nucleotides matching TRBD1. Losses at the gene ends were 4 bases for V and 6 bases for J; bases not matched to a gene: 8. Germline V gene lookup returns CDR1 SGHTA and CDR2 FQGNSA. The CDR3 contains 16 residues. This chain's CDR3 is CASSSSGQGDRQPQHF. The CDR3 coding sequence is TGTGCCAGCAGCTCGTCGGGACAGGGGGACCGTCAGCCCCAGCATTTT.